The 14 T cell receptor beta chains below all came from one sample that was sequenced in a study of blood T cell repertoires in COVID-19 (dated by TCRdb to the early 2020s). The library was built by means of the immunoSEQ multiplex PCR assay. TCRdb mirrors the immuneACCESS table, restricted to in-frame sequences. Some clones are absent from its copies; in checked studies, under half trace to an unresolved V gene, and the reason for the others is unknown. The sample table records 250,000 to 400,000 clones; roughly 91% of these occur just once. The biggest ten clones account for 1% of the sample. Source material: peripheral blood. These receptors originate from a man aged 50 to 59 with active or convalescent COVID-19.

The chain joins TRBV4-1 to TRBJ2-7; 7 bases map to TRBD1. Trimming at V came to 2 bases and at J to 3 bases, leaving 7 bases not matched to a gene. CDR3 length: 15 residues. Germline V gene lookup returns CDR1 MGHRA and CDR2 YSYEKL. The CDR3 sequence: CASSQKGDRDYEQYF. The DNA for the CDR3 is TGCGCCAGCAGCCAAAAAGGGGACAGAGACTACGAGCAGTACTTC.

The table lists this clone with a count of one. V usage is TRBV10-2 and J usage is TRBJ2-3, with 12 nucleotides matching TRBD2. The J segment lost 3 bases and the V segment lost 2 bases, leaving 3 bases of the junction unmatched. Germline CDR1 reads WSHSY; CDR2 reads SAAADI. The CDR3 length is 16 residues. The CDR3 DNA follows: TGCGCCAGCAGTGAGGCTGGACTAGCGGGAACAGATACGCAGTATTTT. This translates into CASSEAGLAGTDTQYF.

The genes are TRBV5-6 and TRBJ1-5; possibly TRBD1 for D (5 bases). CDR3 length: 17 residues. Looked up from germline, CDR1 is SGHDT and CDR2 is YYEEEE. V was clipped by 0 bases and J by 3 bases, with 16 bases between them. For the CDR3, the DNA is TGTGCCAGCAGCTTGGGTGCAGGGAACCTTCCCAATCAGCCCCAGCATTTT. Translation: CASSLGAGNLPNQPQHF.

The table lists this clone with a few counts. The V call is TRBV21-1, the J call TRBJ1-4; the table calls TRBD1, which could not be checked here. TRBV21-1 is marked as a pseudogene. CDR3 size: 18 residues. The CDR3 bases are TGTGCCAGCAGCAAAGTACTGGAGGCCGGACAGGGATATGAAAAAAGGTTTTTT. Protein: CASSKVLEAGQGYEKRFF.

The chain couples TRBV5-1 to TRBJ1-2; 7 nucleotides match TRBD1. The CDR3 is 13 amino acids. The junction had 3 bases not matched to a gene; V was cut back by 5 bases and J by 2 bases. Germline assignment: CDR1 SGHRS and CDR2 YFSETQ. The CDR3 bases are TGCGCCAGCAGAATGGGACAGAACTATGGCTACACCTTC. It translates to CASRMGQNYGYTF.

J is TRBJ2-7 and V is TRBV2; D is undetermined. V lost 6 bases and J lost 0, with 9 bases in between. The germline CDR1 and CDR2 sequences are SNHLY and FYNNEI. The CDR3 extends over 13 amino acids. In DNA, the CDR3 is TGTGCCAGCAGAGGCACAGCCTCCTACGAGCAGTACTTC. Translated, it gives CASRGTASYEQYF.

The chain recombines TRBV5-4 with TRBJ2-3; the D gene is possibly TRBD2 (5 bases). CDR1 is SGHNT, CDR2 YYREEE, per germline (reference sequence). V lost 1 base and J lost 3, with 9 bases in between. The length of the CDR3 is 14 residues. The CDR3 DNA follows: TGTGCCAGCAGCTTGCTCCTAGCAACAGATACGCAGTATTTT. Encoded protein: CASSLLLATDTQYF.

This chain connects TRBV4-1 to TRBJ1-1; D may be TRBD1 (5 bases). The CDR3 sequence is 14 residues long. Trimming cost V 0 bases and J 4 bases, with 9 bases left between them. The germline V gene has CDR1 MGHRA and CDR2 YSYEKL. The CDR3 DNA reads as TGCGCCAGCAGCCAAGATCTTAGGGGCACTGAAGCTTTCTTT. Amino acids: CASSQDLRGTEAFF.

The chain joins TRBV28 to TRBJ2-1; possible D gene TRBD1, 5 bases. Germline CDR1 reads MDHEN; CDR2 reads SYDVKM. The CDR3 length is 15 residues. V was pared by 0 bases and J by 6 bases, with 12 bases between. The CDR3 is CASSLWQGTGNEQFF. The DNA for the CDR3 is TGTGCCAGCAGTTTATGGCAGGGTACGGGCAATGAGCAGTTCTTC.

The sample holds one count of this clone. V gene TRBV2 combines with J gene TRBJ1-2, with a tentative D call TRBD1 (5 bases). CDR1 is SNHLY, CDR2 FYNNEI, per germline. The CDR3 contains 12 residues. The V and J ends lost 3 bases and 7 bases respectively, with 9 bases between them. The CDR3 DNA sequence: TGTGCCAGCAGTGACAGGGTGGCTGGCTACACCTTC. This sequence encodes CASSDRVAGYTF.

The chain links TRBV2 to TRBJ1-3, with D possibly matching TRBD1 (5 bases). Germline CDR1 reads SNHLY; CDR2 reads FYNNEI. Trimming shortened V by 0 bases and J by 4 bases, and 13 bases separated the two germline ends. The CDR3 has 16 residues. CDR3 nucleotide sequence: TGTGCCAGCAGTGAAGCGGCAGGGACTTACGGAAACACCATATATTTT. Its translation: CASSEAAGTYGNTIYF.

The CDR3 DNA follows: TGTGCCAGCAGTGAAGTCAGAGGGCTGGGGAACTATGGCTACACCTTC. It is translated as CASSEVRGLGNYGYTF. The chain links TRBV6-1 to TRBJ1-2; D not certain. V lost 1 base, J lost 2 bases, and 14 bases lay in between. Germline lookup yields CDR1 MNHNS and CDR2 SASEGT. This CDR3 has 16 amino acids.

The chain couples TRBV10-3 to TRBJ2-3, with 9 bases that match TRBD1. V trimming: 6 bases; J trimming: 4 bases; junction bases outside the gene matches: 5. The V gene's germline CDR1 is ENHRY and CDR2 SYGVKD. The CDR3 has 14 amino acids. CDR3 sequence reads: CAISRDRAADTQYF. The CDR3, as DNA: TGTGCCATCAGCCGGGACAGGGCGGCAGATACGCAGTATTTT.

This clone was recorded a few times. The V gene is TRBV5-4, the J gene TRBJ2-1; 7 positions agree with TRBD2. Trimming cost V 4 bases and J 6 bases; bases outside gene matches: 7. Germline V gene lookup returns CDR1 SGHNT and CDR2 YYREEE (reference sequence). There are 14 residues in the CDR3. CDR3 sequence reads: CASSPGGIGNEQFF. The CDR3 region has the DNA TGTGCCAGCAGCCCCGGGGGGATTGGCAATGAGCAGTTCTTC.